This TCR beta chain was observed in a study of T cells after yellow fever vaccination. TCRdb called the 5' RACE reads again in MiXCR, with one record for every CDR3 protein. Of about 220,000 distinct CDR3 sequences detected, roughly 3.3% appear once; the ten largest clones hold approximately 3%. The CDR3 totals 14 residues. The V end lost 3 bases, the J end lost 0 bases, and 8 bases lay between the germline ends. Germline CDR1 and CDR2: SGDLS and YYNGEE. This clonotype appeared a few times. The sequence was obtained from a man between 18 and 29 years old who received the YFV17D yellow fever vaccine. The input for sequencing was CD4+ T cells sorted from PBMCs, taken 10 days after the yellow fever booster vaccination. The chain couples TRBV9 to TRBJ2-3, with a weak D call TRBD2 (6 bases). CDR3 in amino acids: CASSGTTSTDTQYF. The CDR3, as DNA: TGTGCCAGCAGCGGGACTACTAGCACAGATACGCAGTATTTT.